These 10 T cell receptor beta chains share one sample of origin, sequenced in a study of glioma-infiltrating T cells after dendritic cell vaccination. Sequencing was performed with immunoSEQ multiplex PCR; in TCRdb, only in-frame clones are kept and a portion is missing. Here the sample spans 85,000 to 110,000 clones, 81% being singletons. The input for sequencing was blood, taken before dendritic cell vaccination. Receptor source: a human donor with glioblastoma.

The chain links TRBV6-6 to TRBJ2-7, with D possibly TRBD2 on 6 matching bases. V gave up 1 base and J gave up 2 bases, with 9 bases separating them. The CDR3 is 14 residues long. In germline, CDR1 is MNHNY, CDR2 SVGAGI (reference sequence). CDR3 region: CASSYFPGAYEQYF. The CDR3 region has the DNA TGTGCCAGCAGTTACTTTCCGGGAGCCTACGAGCAGTACTTC.

The count of this clone is one. The chain has TRBV9 and TRBJ2-1; a possible D gene is TRBD1 (5 bases). Germline CDR1 and CDR2: SGDLS and YYNGEE. The CDR3 covers 15 residues. The V end was cut by 1 base, the J end by 6 bases, with 14 bases between. The CDR3 protein is CASSVRGQDTNEQFF. Here the CDR3 DNA reads TGTGCCAGCAGCGTAAGGGGCCAGGACACCAATGAGCAGTTCTTC.

This clone was detected only a few times. The chain joins TRBV11-3 to TRBJ1-3; D is unclear. Looked up from germline, CDR1 is SGHNT and CDR2 is YENEEA. V was pared by 4 bases and J by 0 bases, with 10 bases between. The CDR3 loop spans 15 amino acids. The CDR3 region has the DNA TGTGCCAGCAGCTCTCGCGGTACCTCTGGAAACACCATATATTTT. Its protein product is CASSSRGTSGNTIYF.

V usage is TRBV7-2 and J usage is TRBJ2-1; possible D gene TRBD1, 5 bases. The germline V gene encodes CDR1 SGHTA and CDR2 FQGNSA. V lost 8 bases and J lost 5, with 13 bases in between. This CDR3 contains 13 residues. The CDR3 spells CASSWGSDNEQFF. The CDR3 coding sequence is TGTGCCAGCTCCTGGGGCAGCGACAATGAGCAGTTCTTC.

A single count supports this clone. V usage is TRBV5-1 and J usage is TRBJ1-1; maybe TRBD1 (5 bases). The CDR3 sequence is 16 residues long. V was trimmed by 2 bases and J by 4 bases, leaving 18 bases between them. Germline CDR1 and CDR2: SGHRS and YFSETQ. The CDR3 sequence is CASSLLAQGGSTEAFF. CDR3 coding DNA: TGCGCCAGCAGCTTATTGGCTCAGGGCGGGAGCACTGAAGCTTTCTTT.

There are a few counts of this clone. The chain has TRBV7-9 and TRBJ2-1, with 13 bases identical to TRBD2. V shed 5 bases, J shed 6 bases, and the junction held 4 bases outside the gene matches. The CDR3 sequence is 15 residues long. CDR1 and CDR2 from the germline V gene are SEHNR and FQNEAQ (reference sequence). The CDR3 DNA sequence: TGTGCCAGCAGCACTGGACTAGCGGGGGTCAATGAGCAGTTCTTC. It yields the protein CASSTGLAGVNEQFF.

In its sample, this clone was seen a few times. This chain connects TRBV7-9 to TRBJ2-2, with D possibly TRBD2 on 6 matching bases. The CDR3 extends over 15 amino acids. Trimming shortened V by 2 bases and J by 3 bases, and 10 bases separated the two germline ends. In germline, CDR1 is SEHNR, CDR2 FQNEAQ (reference sequence). The CDR3 sequence: CASSLIWGDTGELFF. The CDR3 DNA sequence: TGTGCCAGCAGCTTAATCTGGGGGGACACCGGGGAGCTGTTTTTT.

V usage is TRBV6-1 and J usage is TRBJ1-1; D is undetermined. Germline values: CDR1 MNHNS, CDR2 SASEGT. This CDR3 has 17 amino acids. V was cut by 1 base and J by 1 base, with 16 bases left in between. CDR3 protein: CASSEVGGRTKNTEAFF. The CDR3, as DNA: TGTGCCAGCAGTGAAGTCGGAGGGCGAACCAAGAACACTGAAGCTTTCTTT.

The gene calls are TRBV9 and TRBJ1-1; D uncertain. The CDR3 length is 12 residues. Trimming pared 7 bases from V and 8 bases from J, leaving 15 bases between. From germline, CDR1 is SGDLS and CDR2 YYNGEE. The CDR3 is CASSRVDNEAFF. The DNA of the CDR3 is TGTGCCAGCTCCCGGGTCGATAACGAAGCTTTCTTT.

This chain links TRBV6-5 with TRBJ1-1; 8 nucleotides align to TRBD1. Germline V gene data show CDR1 as MNHEY and CDR2 as SVGAGI. Losses at the gene ends were 6 bases for V and 4 bases for J; bases not matched to a gene: 4. The CDR3 length is 13 residues. CDR3 sequence (DNA): TGTGCCAGCAGAACAGGGGGTCTCACTGAAGCTTTCTTT. It yields the protein CASRTGGLTEAFF.